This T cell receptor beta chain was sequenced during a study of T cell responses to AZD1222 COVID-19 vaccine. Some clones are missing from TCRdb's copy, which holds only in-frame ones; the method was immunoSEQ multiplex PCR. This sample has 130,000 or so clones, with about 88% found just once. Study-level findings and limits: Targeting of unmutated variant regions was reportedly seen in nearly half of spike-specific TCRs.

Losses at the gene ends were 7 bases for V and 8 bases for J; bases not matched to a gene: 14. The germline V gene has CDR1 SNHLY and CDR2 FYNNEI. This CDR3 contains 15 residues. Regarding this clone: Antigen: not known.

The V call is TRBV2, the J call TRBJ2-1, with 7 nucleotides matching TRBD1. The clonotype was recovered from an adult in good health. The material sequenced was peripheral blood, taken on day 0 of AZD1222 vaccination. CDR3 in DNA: TGTGCCAGCACCCCCGAGGCCAACAGGGGACATGAGCAGTTCTTC. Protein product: CASTPEANRGHEQFF.